The TCR beta chain under discussion was sequenced for a study of cytomegalovirus exposure and HLA in healthy donors. Study summary: Earlier work reported 100 million to 130 million unique TCR beta sequences from 150 million to 200 million T cells.

Study findings and constraints: Later analysis identified several of the most significant clusters that appeared linked to common viral pathogens.

Concerning this clone: Its antigen is not identified.

The PCR made use of 60 Vbeta and 13 Jbeta primers. Only in-frame clones appear in the TCRdb table, and some are missing; sequencing was by immunoSEQ multiplex PCR. This sample has some 190,000 clones, with around 80% found just once. Germline assignment: CDR1 MGHRA and CDR2 YSYEKL. The CDR3 is made up of 17 amino acids. Trimming took 0 bases from V and 2 from J; bases not matched to a gene: 5. The sequencing input was PBMCs. The rearrangement links TRBV4-1 to TRBJ2-1; 9 bases are shared with TRBD2. The sequence was collected from a woman aged 30 to 39 in good health and CMV-seronegative. The CDR3: CASSQDPRGGAYNEQFF. The CDR3 coding sequence is TGCGCCAGCAGCCAAGATCCCCGCGGGGGGGCCTACAATGAGCAGTTCTTC.